A single sample is the source of the 9 T cell receptor beta chains below, sequenced in a study of a mutant IDH1 vaccine in newly diagnosed glioma. Sequenced by immunoSEQ multiplex PCR; TCRdb stores in-frame clones only, minus some. The profile shows some 60,000 clones, 80% of them singletons. Antigens of these TCRs are unknown. The sample's time point: week 11, during vaccination. Every vaccine dose comprised 300 ug of mutant IDH1 20-mer peptide plus topical imiquimod. Specimen: PBMCs, collected from a glioma patient whose treatment included an IDH1 peptide vaccine. Source of these receptors: a man in his fifties with glioma.

V and J are TRBV7-8 and TRBJ2-2; possibly TRBD1 for D (6 bases). V was cut by 5 bases and J by 4 bases, with 14 bases left in between. Germline V gives CDR1 SGHVS, CDR2 FQNEAQ. This CDR3 is 15 amino acids long. CDR3 nucleotides: TGTGCCAGCAGCATAGACACAGGGTTCACCGGGGAGCTGTTTTTT. It is translated as CASSIDTGFTGELFF. Combining the CDR3 with reference TRBV7-8 and TRBJ2-2 gives the whole variable domain GAGVSQSPRYKVAKRGQDVALRCDPISGHVSLFWYQQALGQGPEFLTYFQNEAQLDKSGLPSDRFFAERPEGSVSTLKIQRTQQEDSAVYLCASSIDTGFTGELFFGEGSRLTVL.

The chain recombines TRBV11-2 with TRBJ2-7; maybe TRBD1 (6 bases). Germline CDR1 is SGHAT and CDR2 is FQNNGV. The CDR3 contains 13 residues. Trimming took off 7 bases at V and 4 bases at J, with 14 bases between the two ends. CDR3: CASTNQGRYEQYF. The CDR3 coding sequence is TGTGCCAGCACTAACCAGGGGAGATACGAGCAGTACTTC.

Only one count was recorded for this clone. Relative to the germline gene, one junction end is altered; a read error may explain this. V and J are TRBV7-2 and TRBJ1-5; no reliable D call. Germline CDR1 reads SGHTA; CDR2 reads FQGNSA. The CDR3 covers 13 residues. CDR3 coding DNA: TGTGCCAGCAGCTTGAGAGGCAAGCAGCCCCAGCATTTT. Amino acids: CASSLRGKQPQHF. Together with reference TRBV7-2 and TRBJ1-5, the CDR3 gives the full variable domain: GAGVSQSPSNKVTEKGKDVELRCDPISGHTALYWYRQSLGQGLEFLIYFQGNSAPDKSGLPSDRFSAERTGGSVSTLTIQRTQQEDSAVYLCASSLRGKQPQHFGDGTRLSIL.

The chain links TRBV21-1 to TRBJ1-5; the table names TRBD1, a call not compared with the DNA. TRBV21-1 counts as a pseudogene. The CDR3 consists of 17 residues. The DNA of the CDR3 is TGTGCCAGCAGGAACAGGGGTTCGATCTGTGACAATCAGCCCCAGCATTTT. Encoded protein: CASRNRGSICDNQPQHF.

The chain joins TRBV11-3 to TRBJ1-4; D is ambiguous. Trimming cost V 4 bases and J 0 bases, with 9 bases left between them. Germline loops: CDR1 SGHNT, CDR2 YENEEA. The CDR3 loop spans 15 amino acids. In nucleotides, the CDR3 is TGTGCCAGCAGCTCTCAGTTTGCAACTAATGAAAAACTGTTTTTT. It encodes CASSSQFATNEKLFF.

The table lists this clone with a count of one. This rearrangement joins TRBV23-1 to TRBJ2-7; D may be TRBD1 or TRBD2 (6 bases each). TRBV23-1 is an ORF, with its function uncertain. Trimming left V 0 bases short and J 2 bases short, with 11 bases between. The CDR3 has 15 residues. CDR3 residues: CASSQSTGAPYEQYF. The CDR3 region has the DNA TGCGCCAGCAGTCAATCCACGGGGGCCCCCTACGAGCAGTACTTC.

This chain joins TRBV7-9 and TRBJ2-3; 9 bases agree with TRBD2. CDR3 size: 17 residues. V lost 6 bases, J lost 2 bases, and 12 bases stayed unmatched. CDR1 is SEHNR and CDR2 is FQNEAQ in the germline V gene (reference sequence). Written as DNA, the CDR3 is TGTGCCAGCAGACCGGCGGCTAGCGGGAAATTCACAGATACGCAGTATTTT. Translation: CASRPAASGKFTDTQYF.

This rearrangement joins TRBV29-1 to TRBJ2-7, with D hard to call. The CDR3 contains 13 residues. Per the germline V gene, CDR1 is SQVTM and CDR2 is ANQGSEA. Trimming removed 4 bases at V and 0 bases at J, with 10 bases between. The CDR3 region has the DNA TGCAGCGTTGCAACCTTGAGCTCCTACGAGCAGTACTTC. This translates into CSVATLSSYEQYF.

This clone was detected a few times. The V call is TRBV5-1, the J call TRBJ1-1; D remains ambiguous. This CDR3 is built from 14 residues. Germline values: CDR1 SGHRS, CDR2 YFSETQ. Trimming left V 5 bases short and J 10 bases short, with 21 bases between. The CDR3: CASSPGSGWVGAFF. The CDR3 DNA reads as TGCGCCAGCAGTCCGGGCTCAGGCTGGGTAGGAGCTTTCTTT.